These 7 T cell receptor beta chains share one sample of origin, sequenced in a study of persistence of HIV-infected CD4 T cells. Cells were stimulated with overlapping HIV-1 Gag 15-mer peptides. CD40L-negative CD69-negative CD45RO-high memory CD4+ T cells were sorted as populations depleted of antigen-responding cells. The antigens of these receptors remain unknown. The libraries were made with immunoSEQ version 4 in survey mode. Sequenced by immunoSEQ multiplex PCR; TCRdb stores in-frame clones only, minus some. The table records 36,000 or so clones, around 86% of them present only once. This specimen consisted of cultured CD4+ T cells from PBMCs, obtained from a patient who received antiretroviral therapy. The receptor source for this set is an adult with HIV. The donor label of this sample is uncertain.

For the CDR3, the DNA is TGCGCCAGCAGCCAAGTATTCGGCTCGGGACAGGGAATAGGAGATACGCAGTATTTT. It codes for CASSQVFGSGQGIGDTQYF. The rearrangement uses TRBV4-1 and TRBJ2-3, with 9 nucleotides matching TRBD1. The trim removed 1 base at V and 5 bases at J, leaving 16 bases unmatched. Germline V gene data show CDR1 as MGHRA and CDR2 as YSYEKL. CDR3 size: 19 residues.

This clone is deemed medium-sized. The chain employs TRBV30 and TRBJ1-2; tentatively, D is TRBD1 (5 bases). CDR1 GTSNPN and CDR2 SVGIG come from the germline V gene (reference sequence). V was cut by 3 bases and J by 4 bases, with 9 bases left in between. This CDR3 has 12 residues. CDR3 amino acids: CAWSRVGYGYTF. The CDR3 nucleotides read TGTGCCTGGAGCAGGGTTGGCTATGGCTACACCTTC.

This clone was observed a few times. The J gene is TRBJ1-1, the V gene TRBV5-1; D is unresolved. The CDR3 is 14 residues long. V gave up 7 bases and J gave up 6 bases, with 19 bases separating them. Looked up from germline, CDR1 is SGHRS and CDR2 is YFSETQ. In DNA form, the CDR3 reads TGCGCCAGCCATTACCAAGCATCTAATGCTGAAGCTTTCTTT. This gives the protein CASHYQASNAEAFF.

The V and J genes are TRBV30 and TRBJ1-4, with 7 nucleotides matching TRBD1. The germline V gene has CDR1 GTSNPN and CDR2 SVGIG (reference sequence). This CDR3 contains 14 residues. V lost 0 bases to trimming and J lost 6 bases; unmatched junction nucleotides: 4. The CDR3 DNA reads TGTGCCTGGAGTGTGCGGACAGGTTATGAAAAACTGTTTTTT. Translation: CAWSVRTGYEKLFF.

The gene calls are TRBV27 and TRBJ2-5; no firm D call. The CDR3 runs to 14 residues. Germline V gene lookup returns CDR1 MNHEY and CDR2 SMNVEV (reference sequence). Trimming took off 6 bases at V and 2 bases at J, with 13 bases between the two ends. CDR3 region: CASSQVPYQETQYF. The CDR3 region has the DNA TGTGCCAGCAGCCAAGTTCCCTATCAAGAGACCCAGTACTTC.

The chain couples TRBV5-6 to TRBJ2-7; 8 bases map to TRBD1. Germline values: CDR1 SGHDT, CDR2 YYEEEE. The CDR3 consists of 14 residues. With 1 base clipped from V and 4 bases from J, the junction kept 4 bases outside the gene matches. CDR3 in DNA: TGTGCCAGCAGCTTGACAGGGGGAGGATACGAGCAGTACTTC. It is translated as CASSLTGGGYEQYF. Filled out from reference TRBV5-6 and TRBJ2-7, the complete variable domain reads DAGVTQSPTHLIKTRGQQVTLRCSPKSGHDTVSWYQQALGQGPQFIFQYYEEEERQRGNFPDRFSGHQFPNYSSELNVNALLLGDSALYLCASSLTGGGYEQYFGPGTRLTVT.

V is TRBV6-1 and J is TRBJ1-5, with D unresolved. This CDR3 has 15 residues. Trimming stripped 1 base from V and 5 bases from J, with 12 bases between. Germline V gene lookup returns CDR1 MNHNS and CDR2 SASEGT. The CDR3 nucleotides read TGTGCCAGCAGTGAAGGAAGGTATGGTTATCAGCCCCAGCATTTT. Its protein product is CASSEGRYGYQPQHF.